The sequence of this T cell receptor beta chain was determined in a study of blood T cells in healthy people across ages. The CDR3 consists of 14 residues. The germline gives CDR1 SNHLY, CDR2 FYNNEI. Trimming took 7 bases from V and 0 from J, leaving 7 bases between them. PBMCs were isolated at a quantity of at least 6 million per sample. A J-beta primer mix and a sample-barcoded 5' primer were used in a second PCR of about 6 to 12 cycles. Every molecule of cDNA carried a tag from a template-switch adaptor with 12 random nucleotides. A single record per CDR3 protein comes from TCRdb applying MiXCR to the 5' RACE reads. This table holds around 850,000 distinct CDR3 sequences, around 36% found once.

The sequence was collected from a man between 18 and 35 years old in good health. This chain connects TRBV2 to TRBJ2-6; D is ambiguous. Material for sequencing was blood. The CDR3 nucleotides read TGTGCCAGCACCACAGACTCTGGGGCCAACGTCCTGACTTTC. It translates to CASTTDSGANVLTF.